A single sample gave rise to the 17 T cell receptor beta chains below, sequenced in a study of CD8 T cells in Susac syndrome. An amount of RNA that ranged from roughly 0.5 to 1 ug was reverse transcribed with random hexamers. TCRdb re-analysed the immunoSEQ multiplex PCR reads in MiXCR, keeping a single row per CDR3 protein. The sample has tens of thousands of distinct CDR3 sequences, 90% to 95% seen once. The sample consisted of CD8+ T cells from PBMCs. The source of these receptors is a human donor in good health.

The chain couples TRBV7-9 to TRBJ2-5, with a weak D call TRBD1 (6 bases). Trimming shortened V by 4 bases and J by 5 bases, and 14 bases separated the two germline ends. This CDR3 comprises 14 residues. The germline V gene has CDR1 SEHNR and CDR2 FQNEAQ (reference sequence). In nucleotides, the CDR3 is TGTGCCAGCAGCTCCCCACAGGGTGAGGAGACCCAGTACTTC. Translation: CASSSPQGEETQYF.

The chain combines TRBV7-9 with TRBJ1-1; D is ambiguous. This CDR3 has 14 amino acids. Germline CDR1 is SEHNR and CDR2 is FQNEAQ (reference sequence). The V and J ends lost 6 bases and 1 base respectively, with 12 bases between them. CDR3 region: CASSSVGGNTEAFF. The DNA of the CDR3 is TGTGCCAGCAGTTCGGTTGGAGGGAACACTGAAGCTTTCTTT.

V and J are TRBV4-3 and TRBJ2-7, with D perhaps TRBD2 (6 bases). Germline V gene data show CDR1 as LGHNA and CDR2 as YSLEER. The CDR3 runs to 18 residues. Trimming pared 0 bases from V and 0 bases from J, leaving 18 bases between. The CDR3 sequence is CASSQDNTGLRSSYEQYF. The DNA of the CDR3 is TGCGCCAGCAGCCAAGATAATACGGGACTCCGGAGCTCCTACGAGCAGTACTTC.

This clonotype occurred once. CDR3 region: CASSTIPTSGSFKEQFF. The CDR3 DNA sequence: TGTGCCAGCAGCACGATCCCCACTAGCGGGAGTTTCAAGGAGCAGTTCTTC. The chain links TRBV5-6 to TRBJ2-1, with 11 nucleotides matching TRBD2. The CDR3 runs 17 residues. The trim removed 4 bases at V and 10 bases at J, leaving 16 bases unmatched. Looked up from germline, CDR1 is SGHDT and CDR2 is YYEEEE.

The rearrangement uses TRBV7-9 and TRBJ2-1; 12 positions agree with TRBD2. The CDR3 has 15 amino acids. CDR1 and CDR2 from the germline V gene are SEHNR and FQNEAQ (reference sequence). After removal of 6 bases from V and 8 bases from J, the junction contained 8 bases not matched to a gene. Written as DNA, the CDR3 is TGTGCCAGCAGACCGACTAGCGGGAGCGGGGATGAGCAGTTCTTC. This gives the protein CASRPTSGSGDEQFF. The complete variable domain, with remaining parts taken from reference TRBV7-9 and TRBJ2-1, reads DTGVSQNPRHKITKRGQNVTFRCDPISEHNRLYWYRQTLGQGPEFLTYFQNEAQLEKSRLLSDRFSAERPKGSFSTLEIQRTEQGDSAMYLCASRPTSGSGDEQFFGPGTRLTVL.

This rearrangement joins TRBV7-9 to TRBJ1-1; D unclear. V was trimmed by 4 bases and J by 2 bases, leaving 17 bases between them. Germline assignment: CDR1 SEHNR and CDR2 FQNEAQ (reference sequence). This CDR3 has 16 residues. The CDR3 loop is CASSSLRRILNTEAFF. In nucleotides, the CDR3 is TGTGCCAGCAGCTCCCTACGGCGGATTTTAAACACTGAAGCTTTCTTT.

The V call is TRBV2, the J call TRBJ2-7, with 11 nucleotides matching TRBD2. Trimming at V came to 4 bases and at J to 3 bases, leaving 5 bases not matched to a gene. In germline, CDR1 is SNHLY, CDR2 FYNNEI. The CDR3 sequence is 15 residues long. CDR3 nucleotide sequence: TGTGCCAGCAGTGGGGTACTAGCGGGAGACTACGAGCAGTACTTC. Protein product: CASSGVLAGDYEQYF.

The CDR3, as DNA: TGCAGCGCTCCGCTGCCGAACACCGGGGAGCTGTTTTTT. Translated: CSAPLPNTGELFF. This rearrangement joins TRBV29-1 to TRBJ2-2; D is uncertain. V was trimmed by 7 bases and J by 0 bases, leaving 9 bases between them. This CDR3 is built from 13 residues. Germline V gene data show CDR1 as SQVTM and CDR2 as ANQGSEA.

The V and J genes are TRBV6-5 and TRBJ1-2; no definite D call. Germline V gene sequence: CDR1 MNHEY, CDR2 SVGAGI. Trimming left V 2 bases short and J 8 bases short, with 12 bases between. This CDR3 comprises 13 residues. The CDR3, as DNA: TGTGCCAGCAGTTACGAGCCAGCGGGGGGCTACACCTTC. It yields the protein CASSYEPAGGYTF.

This clonotype appeared a single time. The CDR3 DNA reads TGTGCCAGCTCACCCCCCTCAGCGGGCATCTACAATGAGCAGTTCTTC. Amino acids: CASSPPSAGIYNEQFF. V usage is TRBV18 and J usage is TRBJ2-1; TRBD2 might be the D (6 bases). CDR1 and CDR2 from the germline V gene are KGHSH and LQKENI. Trimming left V 3 bases short and J 3 bases short, with 15 bases between. This CDR3 region has 16 residues.

The rearrangement links TRBV7-8 to TRBJ2-4, with 8 positions matching TRBD2. V gave up 3 bases and J gave up 0 bases; unmatched junction bases: 13. This CDR3 has 19 amino acids. Per the germline V gene, CDR1 is SGHVS and CDR2 is FQNEAQ. This CDR3 reads CASSFPSWSGGLAKNIQYF. CDR3 DNA: TGTGCCAGCAGCTTCCCATCCTGGAGCGGGGGACTAGCCAAAAACATTCAGTACTTC. The full variable domain, in which reference TRBV7-8 and TRBJ2-4 provide the parts outside the CDR3, is GAGVSQSPRYKVAKRGQDVALRCDPISGHVSLFWYQQALGQGPEFLTYFQNEAQLDKSGLPSDRFFAERPEGSVSTLKIQRTQQEDSAVYLCASSFPSWSGGLAKNIQYFGAGTRLSVL.

This clonotype came up once. CDR3 region: CASSMDPLGLADTDTQYF. The CDR3 nucleotides are TGTGCCAGTAGTATGGATCCTCTGGGGCTAGCGGACACAGATACGCAGTATTTT. This chain connects TRBV19 to TRBJ2-3; TRBD2 matches 7 bases. The CDR3 is 18 amino acids. Looked up from germline, CDR1 is LNHDA and CDR2 is SQIVND (reference sequence). The J segment lost 2 bases and the V segment lost 3 bases, leaving 14 bases of the junction unmatched. The entire variable domain, with the rest obtained from reference TRBV19 and TRBJ2-3, is as follows: DGGITQSPKYLFRKEGQNVTLSCEQNLNHDAMYWYRQDPGQGLRLIYYSQIVNDFQKGDIAEGYSVSREKKESFPLTVTSAQKNPTAFYLCASSMDPLGLADTDTQYFGPGTRLTVL.

This clonotype was recorded once. This sequence joins TRBV19 and TRBJ2-7; 7 bases align to TRBD1. The CDR3 runs 13 residues. CDR1 LNHDA and CDR2 SQIVND come from the germline V gene (reference sequence). V lost 4 bases to trimming and J lost 3 bases; unmatched junction nucleotides: 3. CDR3 nucleotide sequence: TGTGCCAGTAGTACGGGACAGCACTACGAGCAGTACTTC. Amino acids: CASSTGQHYEQYF.

The chain recombines TRBV11-3 with TRBJ2-3, with D uncertain. CDR3 length equals 13 residues. Trimming cost V 4 bases and J 2 bases, with 7 bases left between them. The germline V gene encodes CDR1 SGHNT and CDR2 YENEEA. Here the CDR3 DNA reads TGTGCCAGCAGCTGGTCGATCACAGATACGCAGTATTTT. This encodes CASSWSITDTQYF. The variable domain in full, with the rest retrieved from reference TRBV11-3 and TRBJ2-3, is EAGVVQSPRYKIIEKKQPVAFWCNPISGHNTLYWYLQNLGQGPELLIRYENEEAVDDSQLPKDRFSAERLKGVDSTLKIQPAELGDSAVYLCASSWSITDTQYFGPGTRLTVL.

The chain links TRBV5-1 to TRBJ2-1; D remains ambiguous. This CDR3 is built from 12 residues. Looked up from germline, CDR1 is SGHRS and CDR2 is YFSETQ. Trimming left V 0 bases short and J 15 bases short, with 13 bases between. CDR3: CASSLDPRYRFF. In nucleotides, the CDR3 is TGCGCCAGCAGCTTGGATCCTAGGTACCGGTTCTTC.

V and J are TRBV4-1 and TRBJ2-7; D is undetermined. Germline V gene data show CDR1 as MGHRA and CDR2 as YSYEKL. There are 13 residues in the CDR3. V was clipped by 3 bases and J by 7 bases, with 13 bases between them. CDR3 nucleotides: TGCGCCAGCAGCCATTTGGTTCCTACGGAGCAGTACTTC. It codes for CASSHLVPTEQYF.

The chain uses TRBV4-1 and TRBJ2-1, with 9 bases identical to TRBD2. CDR1 is MGHRA, CDR2 YSYEKL, per germline. This CDR3 is built from 16 residues. The V segment lost 1 base and the J segment 1 base; nucleotides outside the gene matches: 2. The CDR3 sequence is CASSQGTSESYNEQFF. The CDR3 bases are TGCGCCAGCAGCCAAGGGACTAGCGAGTCCTACAATGAGCAGTTCTTC.